This T cell receptor beta chain derives from a study of T cell responses to AZD1222 COVID-19 vaccine. Overall study findings and caveats: Donors were largely white British and mainly female; clonal diversity was possibly underestimated.

Comment on this clone: What it binds is unknown.

CDR3 size: 16 residues. Trimming removed 3 bases from V and 7 bases from J; junction bases left unmatched: 10. The germline V gene encodes CDR1 SGDLS and CDR2 YYNGEE. The table came from immunoSEQ multiplex PCR; TCRdb's copy has only in-frame clones and leaves some out. The sample includes 100,000 to 150,000 clones, 80% to 95% of them seen just once. The input for sequencing was peripheral blood, taken 28 days after the second AZD1222 dose. This rearrangement joins TRBV9 to TRBJ1-6, with 7 bases lining up with TRBD1. The sequence derives from an adult who received the AZD1222 COVID-19 vaccine. DNA of the CDR3: TGTGCCAGCAGCGCGGAACAGGGGAGGGGGAATTCACCCCTCCACTTT. Protein: CASSAEQGRGNSPLHF. The whole variable domain, remainder taken from reference TRBV9 and TRBJ1-6, is DSGVTQTPKHLITATGQRVTLRCSPRSGDLSVYWYQQSLDQGLQFLIQYYNGEERAKGNILERFSAQQFPDLHSELNLSSLELGDSALYFCASSAEQGRGNSPLHFGNGTRLTVT.